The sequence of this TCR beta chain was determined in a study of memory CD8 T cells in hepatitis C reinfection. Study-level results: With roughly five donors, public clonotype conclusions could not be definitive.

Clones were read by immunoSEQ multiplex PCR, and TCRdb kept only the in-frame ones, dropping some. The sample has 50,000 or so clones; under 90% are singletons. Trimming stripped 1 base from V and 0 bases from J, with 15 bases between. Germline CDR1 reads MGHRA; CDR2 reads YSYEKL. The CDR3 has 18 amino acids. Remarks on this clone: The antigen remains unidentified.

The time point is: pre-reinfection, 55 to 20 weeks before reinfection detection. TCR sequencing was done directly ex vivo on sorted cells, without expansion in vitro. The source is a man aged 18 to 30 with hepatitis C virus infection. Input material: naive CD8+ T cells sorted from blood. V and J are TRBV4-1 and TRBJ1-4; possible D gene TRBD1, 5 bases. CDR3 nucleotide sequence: TGCGCCAGCAGCCAAGCTGGGTGGACACCTGCAACTAATGAAAAACTGTTTTTT. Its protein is CASSQAGWTPATNEKLFF.